The 3 T cell receptor beta chains below come from one sample, sequenced in a study of blood T cell repertoires in COVID-19. Assay: immunoSEQ multiplex PCR; the TCRdb copy retains only in-frame clones and omits some. This sample has approximately 320,000 clones, with roughly 87% found just once. The sequenced sample was PBMCs or T cells enriched from blood (not recorded which). Every receptor here comes from a woman between 18 and 29 years old who had recovered from COVID-19.

The V and J genes are TRBV4-1 and TRBJ1-1; weak D call: TRBD1 (6 bases). V was pared by 0 bases and J by 5 bases, with 16 bases between. CDR3 length: 16 amino acids. Germline assignment: CDR1 MGHRA and CDR2 YSYEKL. In DNA form, the CDR3 reads TGCGCCAGCAGCCAAGATGGGGTAGGGGGAAATACTGAAGCTTTCTTT. Translation gives CASSQDGVGGNTEAFF.

V gene TRBV18 combines with J gene TRBJ1-5; 7 nucleotides match TRBD1. V lost 3 bases and J lost 2; bases outside the gene matches: 7. The CDR3 totals 16 residues. The germline V gene encodes CDR1 KGHSH and CDR2 LQKENI. The CDR3 nucleotides are TGTGCCAGCTCACCGCAAGGGGGCAGGCGCAATCAGCCCCAGCATTTT. Translating gives CASSPQGGRRNQPQHF.

The CDR3 sequence: CASSFQGLAGDTQYF. In DNA, the CDR3 is TGTGCCAGCAGTTTCCAAGGACTAGCGGGAGATACGCAGTATTTT. The genes are TRBV27 and TRBJ2-3; TRBD2 agrees at 11 bases. The V segment lost 3 bases and the J segment 5 bases; nucleotides outside the gene matches: 4. Per the germline V gene, CDR1 is MNHEY and CDR2 is SMNVEV (reference sequence). CDR3 length: 15 residues.